This is a list of T cell receptor beta chains from one sample in a study of cytomegalovirus exposure and HLA in healthy donors. TCRdb's copy holds only in-frame clones and misses some; the assay was immunoSEQ multiplex PCR. The data show about 130,000 clones, around two thirds seen once. The material sequenced was PBMCs. The receptor set was obtained from a human donor in good health. CDR3s include the opening cysteine and the closing phenylalanine or tryptophan. D genes are given only for firm matches. Clone size is not always given. Where it is, it says once, few, many or a class for expanded clones.

j_call: TRBJ2-3
v_call: TRBV29-1
clone_size: few
d_call: .
cdr3_nt: TGCAGCGTTGTTTTCTATGAGCCGATAGCGGCGGGAGATACGCAGTATTTT
cdr3_aa: CSVVFYEPIAAGDTQYF

j_call: TRBJ2-2
v_call: TRBV7-2
clone_size: few
d_call: .
cdr3_nt: TGTGCCAGCGCACTAGCCAGCACCGGGGAGCTGTTTTTT
cdr3_aa: CASALASTGELFF

j_call: TRBJ2-1
v_call: TRBV27
clone_size: few
d_call: TRBD2
cdr3_nt: TGTGCCAGCAGTCGACTAGCCGATGAGCAGTTCTTC
cdr3_aa: CASSRLADEQFF

j_call: TRBJ2-3
v_call: TRBV19
clone_size: few
d_call: TRBD2
cdr3_nt: TGTGCCAGTAGTAAGGGACTAGCGGGAGGCGCTAGCACAGATACGCAGTATTTT
cdr3_aa: CASSKGLAGGASTDTQYF

j_call: TRBJ1-5
v_call: TRBV7-6
clone_size: .
d_call: .
cdr3_nt: TGTGCCAGCAGCTTAGCCCCAATTAGCAATCAGCCCCAGCATTTT
cdr3_aa: CASSLAPISNQPQHF

j_call: TRBJ2-1
v_call: TRBV11-2
clone_size: .
d_call: TRBD2
cdr3_nt: TGTGCCAGCAGCTCGCGCGCGGGAGCAAGCAATGAGCAGTTCTTC
cdr3_aa: CASSSRAGASNEQFF

j_call: TRBJ1-1
v_call: TRBV5-4
clone_size: .
d_call: .
cdr3_nt: TGTGCCAGCAGCTTGAGTCGAACAGGTGAAGCTTTCTTT
cdr3_aa: CASSLSRTGEAFF

j_call: TRBJ2-7
v_call: TRBV14
clone_size: .
d_call: TRBD2
cdr3_nt: TGTGCCAGCAGCCCCATAGCGGGAGGGGCCCTCTACGAGCAGTACTTC
cdr3_aa: CASSPIAGGALYEQYF

j_call: TRBJ2-7
v_call: TRBV7-9
clone_size: few
d_call: TRBD1
cdr3_nt: TGTGCCAGCAGCGACTTCGCCCCGGGACAGGACTACGAGCAGTACTTC
cdr3_aa: CASSDFAPGQDYEQYF

j_call: TRBJ2-2
v_call: TRBV2
clone_size: few
d_call: .
cdr3_nt: TGTGCCAGCCGGATCGAGGGAGGCACCGGGGAGCTGTTTTTT
cdr3_aa: CASRIEGGTGELFF

j_call: TRBJ2-7
v_call: TRBV28
clone_size: .
d_call: .
cdr3_nt: TGTGCCAGCAGTTTGCAGGTCCCGGGGGAGCAGTACTTC
cdr3_aa: CASSLQVPGEQYF

j_call: TRBJ2-3
v_call: TRBV7-2
clone_size: .
d_call: TRBD2
cdr3_nt: TGTGCCAGCAGCCGAGGCGGCGGGGGGGCCCCAGATACGCAGTATTTT
cdr3_aa: CASSRGGGGAPDTQYF

j_call: TRBJ2-7
v_call: TRBV5-1
clone_size: .
d_call: TRBD1
cdr3_nt: TGCGCCAGCAGCTTTCGGGCAGGGGGCGACGAGCAGTACTTC
cdr3_aa: CASSFRAGGDEQYF

j_call: TRBJ2-3
v_call: TRBV21-1
clone_size: .
d_call: .
cdr3_nt: TGTGCCAGGGGCTGCGGGACTAGCGGGAGGGCCGACGGAGATACGCAGTATTTT
cdr3_aa: CARGCGTSGRADGDTQYF

j_call: TRBJ2-7
v_call: TRBV6-1
clone_size: .
d_call: TRBD1
cdr3_nt: TGTGCCAGCAGCGGCCATCGGGACAGGCCCAACGAGCAGTACTTC
cdr3_aa: CASSGHRDRPNEQYF

j_call: TRBJ1-1
v_call: TRBV6-5
clone_size: once
d_call: .
cdr3_nt: TGTGCCAGCAACGAACGGGGATGGATGAACACTGAAGCTTTCTTT
cdr3_aa: CASNERGWMNTEAFF

j_call: TRBJ2-1
v_call: TRBV5-1
clone_size: .
d_call: .
cdr3_nt: TGCGCCAGCAGGCTCGAGACTACGTACAATGAGCAGTTCTTC
cdr3_aa: CASRLETTYNEQFF

j_call: TRBJ1-5
v_call: TRBV6-1
clone_size: .
d_call: .
cdr3_nt: TGTGCCAGCAGTGTTGGGGGGGCTAGCAATCAGCCCCAGCATTTT
cdr3_aa: CASSVGGASNQPQHF

j_call: TRBJ1-1
v_call: TRBV19
clone_size: .
d_call: TRBD1
cdr3_nt: TGTGCCAGTAGCATCGGACAGGGATCCACTGAAGCTTTCTTT
cdr3_aa: CASSIGQGSTEAFF

j_call: TRBJ2-7
v_call: TRBV28
clone_size: .
d_call: .
cdr3_nt: TGTGCCAGCAGTTTACAGGGTAGGTTCCACGAGCAGTACTTC
cdr3_aa: CASSLQGRFHEQYF

j_call: TRBJ2-3
v_call: TRBV5-1
clone_size: .
d_call: TRBD2
cdr3_nt: TGCGCCAACAGCTTGGGACTAGCGGGACTGGTGGATACGCAGTATTTT
cdr3_aa: CANSLGLAGLVDTQYF